This T cell receptor beta chain was sequenced for a study of human T cells and chemical hapten exposure. In the study overall: Throughout a study of 20 to 25 weeks, patients underwent weekly scalp administration of diphenylcyclopropenone doses. The patient population, which was mostly female, had alopecia areata, totalis or universalis.

Stated time point: patch test 2, 6 weeks after DPC sensitization. The treatment was: therapeutic diphenylcyclopropenone sensitization with weekly scalp DPC. This clonotype came up many times. Antigen unknown. Study results and caveats: Sensitizing with DPC caused no change in TCRs above 1 in 1000 frequency.

Unique molecular identifiers were affixed to discrete cDNA molecules within the library. TCRdb analysed the RACE reads with MiXCR anew, one entry per CDR3 protein. The sample includes about 73,000 distinct CDR3 sequences, around 7.9% seen only once; the top ten take approximately 3.4%. Germline V gene lookup returns CDR1 SQVTM and CDR2 ANQGSEA. The germline V and J ends were trimmed by 4 bases and 0 bases, with 9 bases remaining between them. This CDR3 contains 13 residues. This clonotype originated in a woman between 50 and 59 years old with alopecia areata. Some clones in this sample may be carry-over from other donors' samples. The sequences come from whole blood, collected in connection with sensitization to the hapten diphenylcyclopropenone (DPC). This chain uses TRBV29-1 with TRBJ1-1; no firm D call. DNA for the CDR3: TGCAGCGTTGGTCATGGGATGAACACTGAAGCTTTCTTT. Translated: CSVGHGMNTEAFF. The full variable domain, with the rest looked up from reference TRBV29-1 and TRBJ1-1, is SAVISQKPSRDICQRGTSLTIQCQVDSQVTMMFWYRQQPGQSLTLIATANQGSEATYESGFVIDKFPISRPNLTFSTLTVSNMSPEDSSIYLCSVGHGMNTEAFFGQGTRLTVV.